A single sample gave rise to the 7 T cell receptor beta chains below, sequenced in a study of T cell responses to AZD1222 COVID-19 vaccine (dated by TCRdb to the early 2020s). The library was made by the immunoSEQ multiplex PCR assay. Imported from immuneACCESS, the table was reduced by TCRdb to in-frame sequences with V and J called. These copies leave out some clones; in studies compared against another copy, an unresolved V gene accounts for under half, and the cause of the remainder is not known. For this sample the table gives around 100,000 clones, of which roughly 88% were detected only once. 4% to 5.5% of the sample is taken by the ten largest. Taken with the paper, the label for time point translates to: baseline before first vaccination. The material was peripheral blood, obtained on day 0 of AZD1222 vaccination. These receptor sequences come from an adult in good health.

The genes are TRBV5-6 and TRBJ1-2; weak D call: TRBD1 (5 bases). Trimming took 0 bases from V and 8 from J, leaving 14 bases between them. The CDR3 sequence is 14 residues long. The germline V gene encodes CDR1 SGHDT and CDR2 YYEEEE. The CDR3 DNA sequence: TGTGCCAGCAGCTTGGGGCAGGGCCTTGGGGGCTACACCTTC. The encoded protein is CASSLGQGLGGYTF.

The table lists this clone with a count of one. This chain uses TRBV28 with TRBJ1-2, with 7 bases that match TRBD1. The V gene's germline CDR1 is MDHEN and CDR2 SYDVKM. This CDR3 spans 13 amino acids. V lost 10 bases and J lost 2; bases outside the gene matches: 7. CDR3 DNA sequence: TGTGCCACCTCGAGGGGGCCAAACTATGGCTACACCTTC. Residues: CATSRGPNYGYTF.

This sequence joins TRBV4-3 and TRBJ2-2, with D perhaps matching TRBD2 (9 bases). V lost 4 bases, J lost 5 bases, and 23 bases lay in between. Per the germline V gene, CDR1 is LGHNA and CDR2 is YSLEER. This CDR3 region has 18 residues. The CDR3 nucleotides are TGCGCCAGCAGCCCGGACAGGGCGGGGGGGCTGTGGACCGGGGAGCTGTTTTTT. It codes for CASSPDRAGGLWTGELFF.

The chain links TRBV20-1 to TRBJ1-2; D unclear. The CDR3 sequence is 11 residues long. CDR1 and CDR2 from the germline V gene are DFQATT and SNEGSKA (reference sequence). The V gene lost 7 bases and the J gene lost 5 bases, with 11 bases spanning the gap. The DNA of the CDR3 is TGCAGTGGAGGGCAGGAATATGGCTACACCTTC. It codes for CSGGQEYGYTF.

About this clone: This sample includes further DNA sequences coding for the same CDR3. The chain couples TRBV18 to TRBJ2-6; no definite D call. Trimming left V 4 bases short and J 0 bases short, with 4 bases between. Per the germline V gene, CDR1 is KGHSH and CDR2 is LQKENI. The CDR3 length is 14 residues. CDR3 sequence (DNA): TGTGCCAGCTCACAGGACTCTGGGGCCAACGTCCTGACTTTC. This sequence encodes CASSQDSGANVLTF.

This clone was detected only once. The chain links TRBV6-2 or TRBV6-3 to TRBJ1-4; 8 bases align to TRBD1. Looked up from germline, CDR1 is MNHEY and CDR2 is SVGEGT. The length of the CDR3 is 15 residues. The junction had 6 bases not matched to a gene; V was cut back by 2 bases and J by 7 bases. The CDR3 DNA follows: TGTGCCAGCAGTTACGGCGGGACAGGAAGTGAAAAACTGTTTTTT. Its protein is CASSYGGTGSEKLFF.

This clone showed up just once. CDR3 sequence reads: CASSVQGAYNEQFF. The CDR3 DNA reads as TGTGCCAGCAGCGTACAGGGGGCCTACAATGAGCAGTTCTTC. This sequence joins TRBV9 and TRBJ2-1; 7 positions match TRBD1. The CDR3 covers 14 residues. CDR1 and CDR2 from the germline V gene are SGDLS and YYNGEE. Unmatched junction bases numbered 0, after V lost 1 base and J lost 2 bases.